One sample yielded the 4 T cell receptor beta chains listed below, sequenced in a study of shared clonotypes between healthy human individuals. Repertoires were generated with immunoSEQ multiplex PCR, while TCRdb's copy carries only in-frame clones and drops some. The data show about 2.1 million clones, more than 85% seen once. CD45RO negativity and positive selection for CCR7 defined naive CD8 cells, a population that excluded terminally differentiated effector memory CD45RA+ cells. Sample: naive CD8+ T cells from PBMCs. The receptors derive from a man younger than 35 in good health. Some clones in this sample may be carry-over from other donors' samples.

The chain uses TRBV5-6 and TRBJ2-1, with 11 bases identical to TRBD1. This CDR3 comprises 14 residues. The J segment lost 8 bases and the V segment lost 0 bases, leaving 1 base of the junction unmatched. From germline, CDR1 is SGHDT and CDR2 YYEEEE. The CDR3 DNA is TGTGCCAGCAGCTTGGGGACAGGGGGCTATGAGCAGTTCTTC. As protein: CASSLGTGGYEQFF.

The chain is built from TRBV5-1 and TRBJ2-7; TRBD2 matches at 13 bases. This CDR3 region has 15 residues. The V and J ends lost 0 bases and 5 bases, in that order; junction bases with no gene match: 2. Per the germline V gene, CDR1 is SGHRS and CDR2 is YFSETQ. The CDR3 reads CASSLAGLAGDEQYF. CDR3 sequence (DNA): TGCGCCAGCAGCTTGGCCGGACTAGCGGGAGACGAGCAGTACTTC.

The V and J genes are TRBV29-1 and TRBJ2-7, with D unclear. The germline CDR1 and CDR2 sequences are SQVTM and ANQGSEA. The CDR3 runs to 14 residues. The V end was cut by 7 bases, the J end by 2 bases, with 18 bases between. In DNA, the CDR3 is TGCAGCGCCTTGATTCTAGGTCGCGCCTACGAGCAGTACTTC. Residues: CSALILGRAYEQYF.

This clone showed up just once. This chain connects TRBV29-1 to TRBJ2-6; TRBD1 matches 8 bases. The CDR3 totals 15 residues. The V gene's germline CDR1 is SQVTM and CDR2 ANQGSEA. V shed 1 base, J shed 8 bases, and the junction held 7 bases outside the gene matches. CDR3: CSVEGTGWFSNVLTF. The DNA of the CDR3 is TGCAGCGTTGAAGGGACAGGGTGGTTTTCCAACGTCCTGACTTTC.